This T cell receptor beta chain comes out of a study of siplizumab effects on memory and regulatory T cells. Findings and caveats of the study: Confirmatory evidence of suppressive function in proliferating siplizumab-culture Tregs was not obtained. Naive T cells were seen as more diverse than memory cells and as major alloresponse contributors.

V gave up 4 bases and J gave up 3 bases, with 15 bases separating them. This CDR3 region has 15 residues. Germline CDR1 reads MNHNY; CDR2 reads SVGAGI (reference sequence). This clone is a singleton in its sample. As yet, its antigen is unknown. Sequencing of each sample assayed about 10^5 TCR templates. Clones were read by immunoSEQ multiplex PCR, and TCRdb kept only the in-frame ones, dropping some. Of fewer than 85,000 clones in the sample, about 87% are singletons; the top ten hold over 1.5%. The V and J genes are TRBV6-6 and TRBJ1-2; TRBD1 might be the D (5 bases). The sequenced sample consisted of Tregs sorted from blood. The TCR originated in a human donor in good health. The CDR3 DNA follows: TGTGCCAGCAGTTTACGACAGAGGCCCGACTATGGCTACACCTTC. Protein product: CASSLRQRPDYGYTF.